This TCR beta chain was recorded in a study of T cells in Graves' hyperthyroidism and ophthalmopathy. This CDR3 has 17 residues. V was pared by 5 bases and J by 5 bases, with 15 bases of the junction left unmatched. Germline values: CDR1 SEHNR, CDR2 FQNEAQ (reference sequence). This clonotype was detected many times. Amplified regions were TCR beta CDR3 sequences from RNA transcripts. The HTBI primer set served for first-round RT-PCR of the TCR CDR3. TCRdb passed the multiplex PCR reads through MiXCR, listing each CDR3 protein once. The sample yields fewer than 350,000 distinct CDR3 sequences, roughly 15% seen once. PBMCs were derived from around 10 ml fresh peripheral blood.

This TCR was recovered from a middle-aged woman with Graves' hyperthyroidism. This sequence joins TRBV7-9 and TRBJ2-1, with TRBD2 identical over 7 bases. Sequencing input: blood. As DNA, the CDR3 is TGTGCCAGCAGCCCCCGAGCTTGGGTAGGACTAGACAATGAGCAGTTCTTC. Translated, it gives CASSPRAWVGLDNEQFF. The full variable domain, completed using reference TRBV7-9 and TRBJ2-1, is DTGVSQNPRHKITKRGQNVTFRCDPISEHNRLYWYRQTLGQGPEFLTYFQNEAQLEKSRLLSDRFSAERPKGSFSTLEIQRTEQGDSAMYLCASSPRAWVGLDNEQFFGPGTRLTVL.